This T cell receptor beta chain came from a study of shared clonotypes between healthy human individuals. Researchers partitioned CD4+ cells into CD45RA+ naive and CD45RA-negative memory subsets. This table comes from immunoSEQ multiplex PCR, and its TCRdb copy is limited to in-frame clones, with some not included. The table records about 1.1 million clones, 60% to 85% of them present only once. The CDR3 consists of 12 residues. CDR1 is GTSNPN, CDR2 SVGIG, per germline (reference sequence). Trimming took off 2 bases at V and 10 bases at J, with 12 bases between the two ends. This clonotype was obtained from a young man in good health. Some clones in this sample may be carry-over from other donors' samples. The sample taken for sequencing was memory CD4+ T cells from PBMCs. Specified subset: CD45RA-negative fraction. This sequence joins TRBV30 and TRBJ1-3; maybe TRBD1 (6 bases). This CDR3 reads CAWSPEGGTIYF. DNA of the CDR3: TGTGCCTGGAGTCCCGAGGGGGGTACCATATATTTT.